This T cell receptor beta chain was identified in a study of T-cell memory formation after mild COVID-19. This clonotype was observed a handful of times. Its antigen is unknown. The ends lost 3 bases at V and 6 bases at J; junction bases unmatched: 9. The germline gives CDR1 SGDLS, CDR2 YYNGEE. The CDR3 length is 15 residues. The study's findings and limits: There was a balanced CD4/CD8 profile in clones contracting day 15 to 85, and later expanders leaned CD4+.

One entry per CDR3 protein results from TCRdb running MiXCR on the 5' RACE reads. The repertoire holds 300,000 to 400,000 distinct CDR3 sequences, with roughly 13% as singletons. This chain links TRBV9 with TRBJ2-5; 9 nucleotides match TRBD1. The source material was PBMCs or a T cell subset sorted from them (not recorded which). This TCR was recovered from a man between 18 and 29 years old who had mild COVID-19 (a few samples of this study predate the infection). Cell type and time point are not known. The CDR3 reads CASSAYTGGAKTQYF. The CDR3 bases are TGTGCCAGCAGCGCCTATACAGGGGGCGCGAAGACCCAGTACTTC.